This passage covers 22 T cell receptor beta chains from one sample sequenced in a study of T-cell reconstitution after alpha-beta-depleted transplantation in children. Library preparation (for TCRbeta) was performed with unique molecular identifiers. TCRdb called the PCR reads again in MiXCR, with one record for every CDR3 protein. The sample contains around 700,000 distinct CDR3 sequences, 10% to 15% of which appear only once. The source was PBMCs, collected before TCRalphabeta/CD19-depleted stem cell transplant. The origin of the receptors is a girl under 10 years old with congenital amegakaryocytic thrombocytopenia, due to receive a stem cell transplant.

The gene calls are TRBV29-1 and TRBJ1-2; a possible D gene is TRBD1 (6 bases). CDR1 SQVTM and CDR2 ANQGSEA come from the germline V gene. Trimming pared 3 bases from V and 4 bases from J, leaving 15 bases between. CDR3 size: 14 residues. CDR3 bases: TGCAGCGTTGAGGCATACGGGGGGCCCTATGGCTACACCTTC. Its protein product is CSVEAYGGPYGYTF. Full variable domain (remainder filled in from reference TRBV29-1 and TRBJ1-2): SAVISQKPSRDICQRGTSLTIQCQVDSQVTMMFWYRQQPGQSLTLIATANQGSEATYESGFVIDKFPISRPNLTFSTLTVSNMSPEDSSIYLCSVEAYGGPYGYTFGSGTRLTVV.

This clonotype was recorded many times. V is TRBV10-3 and J is TRBJ2-7, with D hard to call. CDR1 is ENHRY and CDR2 is SYGVKD in the germline V gene. V was clipped by 7 bases and J by 4 bases, with 11 bases between them. There are 12 residues in the CDR3. CDR3: CAIMSLAYEQYF. The CDR3 bases are TGTGCCATCATGTCACTTGCTTACGAGCAGTACTTC.

The sample holds a few counts of this clonotype. The CDR3 region is CASSSGTSGTRETQYF. In nucleotides, the CDR3 is TGTGCCAGCAGCAGTGGGACTAGCGGTACAAGAGAGACCCAGTACTTC. V and J are TRBV11-3 and TRBJ2-5; TRBD2 aligns across 11 bases. V shed 5 bases and J 4 bases; nucleotides not matched to a gene: 9. The CDR3 has 16 amino acids. Per the germline V gene, CDR1 is SGHNT and CDR2 is YENEEA.

The J gene is TRBJ2-2, the V gene TRBV27; tentative D call: TRBD2 (6 bases). This CDR3 spans 17 amino acids. The V end lost 0 bases, the J end lost 2 bases, and 13 bases lay between the germline ends. CDR1 is MNHEY, CDR2 SMNVEV, per germline (reference sequence). CDR3 bases: TGTGCCAGCAGTTTATCGTCCGGGACTGCCAACACCGGGGAGCTGTTTTTT. This gives the protein CASSLSSGTANTGELFF.

This clonotype was found a few times. The chain carries TRBV19 and TRBJ1-5; 10 bases line up with TRBD1. CDR3 length: 17 amino acids. Unmatched junction bases numbered 9, after V lost 7 bases and J lost 0 bases. Germline CDR1 reads LNHDA; CDR2 reads SQIVND (reference sequence). CDR3 loop: CASTGQGSLSSNQPQHF. CDR3 in DNA: TGTGCCAGTACGGGACAGGGGAGTTTATCTAGCAATCAGCCCCAGCATTTT.

This clonotype turned up a few times. The chain has TRBV28 and TRBJ2-7; D is ambiguous. V was clipped by 3 bases and J by 0 bases, with 15 bases between them. Germline V gene data show CDR1 as MDHEN and CDR2 as SYDVKM. The CDR3 has 16 amino acids. In nucleotides, the CDR3 is TGTGCCAGCAGTTTGACCCTGAGACATTCCTCCTACGAGCAGTACTTC. Protein product: CASSLTLRHSSYEQYF.

This clonotype has a count of ten or more. This rearrangement joins TRBV6-5 to TRBJ2-3; D ambiguous. CDR3 size: 14 residues. CDR1 MNHEY and CDR2 SVGAGI come from the germline V gene. V was clipped by 4 bases and J by 1 base, with 9 bases between them. This CDR3 reads CASSSAGGTDTQYF. DNA of the CDR3: TGTGCCAGCAGTTCTGCCGGCGGCACAGATACGCAGTATTTT.

This clonotype was recorded at least ten times. The chain uses TRBV20-1 and TRBJ2-3; 11 bases align to TRBD2. V was clipped by 5 bases and J by 3 bases; unmatched bases: 10. CDR1 is DFQATT and CDR2 is SNEGSKA in the germline V gene (reference sequence). The CDR3 length is 16 residues. CDR3 bases: TGCAGTGCTCCCGAACTAGCGGGAGTGGCGACAGATACGCAGTATTTT. Translated, it gives CSAPELAGVATDTQYF.

This clonotype was detected only a few times. The chain joins TRBV27 to TRBJ2-2; 10 positions match TRBD2. J gave up 5 bases and V 5 bases, and 11 bases lay outside the gene matches. The CDR3 is 17 residues long. Per germline, CDR1 MNHEY and CDR2 SMNVEV (reference sequence). The CDR3 DNA reads as TGTGCCAGCAGTCCCGGGGCTAGCGGGAGAGGGACCGGGGAGCTGTTTTTT. Protein: CASSPGASGRGTGELFF.

This clonotype was seen a handful of times. The chain couples TRBV20-1 to TRBJ2-7, with D tentatively TRBD1 or TRBD2 (5 bases each). CDR1 is DFQATT and CDR2 is SNEGSKA in the germline V gene (reference sequence). The CDR3 is 13 residues long. Trimming took 6 bases from V and 2 from J, leaving 14 bases between them. Written as DNA, the CDR3 is TGCAGTGCCAGGGTAAGCGGCACCTACGAGCAGTACTTC. It codes for CSARVSGTYEQYF.

A few counts support this clonotype. The rearrangement joins TRBV12-3 or TRBV12-4 to TRBJ2-5; no firm D call. This CDR3 is 14 amino acids long. The ends were cut back, 1 base at V and 0 bases at J, with 6 bases in the middle. CDR3 loop: CASSLGQHQETQYF. The CDR3 DNA sequence: TGTGCCAGCAGTTTAGGTCAACACCAAGAGACCCAGTACTTC.

The sample holds a few counts of this clonotype. The chain recombines TRBV7-2 with TRBJ2-7; 10 bases agree with TRBD2. V was clipped by 5 bases and J by 4 bases; unmatched bases: 8. This CDR3 contains 15 residues. Germline lookup yields CDR1 SGHTA and CDR2 FQGNSA. The CDR3 is CASSRSGTSEYEQYF. DNA for the CDR3: TGTGCCAGCAGCCGGTCAGGGACTAGCGAGTACGAGCAGTACTTC.

This clonotype has at least ten counts. The chain employs TRBV12-5 and TRBJ1-5; D remains ambiguous. The germline V gene has CDR1 LGHNT and CDR2 FRNRAP. The CDR3 has 14 residues. V was pared by 3 bases and J by 3 bases, with 9 bases between. In DNA, the CDR3 is TGTGCTAGTGGTTTCCGAGGCAACAATCAGCCCCAGCATTTT. Amino acids: CASGFRGNNQPQHF.

V gene TRBV28 combines with J gene TRBJ1-6, with D possibly being TRBD1 (6 bases). Germline V gene sequence: CDR1 MDHEN, CDR2 SYDVKM. CDR3 length: 14 residues. V lost 6 bases to trimming and J lost 9 bases, with 15 bases between them. CDR3 residues: CASSHTGNGSPLHF. The CDR3 coding sequence is TGTGCCAGCAGCCACACAGGGAATGGTTCACCCCTCCACTTT.

This clonotype was observed many times. The chain's CDR3 is CASSSPLGDREKLFF. The DNA of the CDR3 is TGTGCCAGCAGCTCGCCTCTTGGGGACAGGGAAAAACTGTTTTTT. The chain carries TRBV5-5 and TRBJ1-4, with 8 bases that match TRBD1. This CDR3 is 15 amino acids long. The J segment lost 8 bases and the V segment lost 3 bases, leaving 9 bases of the junction unmatched. The germline gives CDR1 SGHKS, CDR2 YYEKEE (reference sequence). Using reference TRBV5-5 and TRBJ1-4 for the parts outside the CDR3, the full variable domain is DAGVTQSPTHLIKTRGQQVTLRCSPISGHKSVSWYQQVLGQGPQFIFQYYEKEERGRGNFPDRFSARQFPNYSSELNVNALLLGDSALYLCASSSPLGDREKLFFGSGTQLSVL.

This clonotype was recorded many times. The CDR3 DNA reads as TGCAGCGTGCTCTACGGGGGGAACACCGGGGAGCTGTTTTTT. This codes for CSVLYGGNTGELFF. V is TRBV29-1 and J is TRBJ2-2; the D gene is possibly TRBD2 (6 bases). The CDR3 is 14 residues long. Deletions cut 6 bases from V and 1 base from J, with 12 bases between. Per germline, CDR1 SQVTM and CDR2 ANQGSEA.

V is TRBV2 and J is TRBJ2-5, with D perhaps TRBD2 (5 bases). Germline V gene sequence: CDR1 SNHLY, CDR2 FYNNEI. The V end was cut by 3 bases, the J end by 5 bases, with 10 bases between. This CDR3 spans 13 amino acids. The CDR3: CASSDREGETQYF. Written as DNA, the CDR3 is TGTGCCAGCAGTGACCGGGAAGGGGAGACCCAGTACTTC. Supplemented by reference TRBV2 and TRBJ2-5, the full variable domain reads EPEVTQTPSHQVTQMGQEVILRCVPISNHLYFYWYRQILGQKVEFLVSFYNNEISEKSEIFDDQFSVERPDGSNFTLKIRSTKLEDSAMYFCASSDREGETQYFGPGTRLLVL.

This clonotype was seen at least ten times. This chain joins TRBV28 and TRBJ1-2; 8 bases map to TRBD1. Germline CDR1 is MDHEN and CDR2 is SYDVKM. The V and J ends lost 5 bases and 6 bases, in that order; junction bases with no gene match: 8. CDR3 length: 14 amino acids. The CDR3 DNA is TGTGCCAGCAGTCCGAGGACAGGGTGGCATGGCTACACCTTC. Its protein is CASSPRTGWHGYTF.

This clonotype appeared a few times. The chain carries TRBV5-1 and TRBJ2-3, with unresolved D. V lost 4 bases and J 2 bases, leaving 14 bases between the germline ends. Germline CDR1 is SGHRS and CDR2 is YFSETQ. The CDR3 contains 15 residues. The CDR3 spells CASSAGDQPTDTQYF. In DNA form, the CDR3 reads TGCGCCAGCAGCGCCGGAGACCAACCCACAGATACGCAGTATTTT.

The table lists this clonotype with a few counts. This rearrangement joins TRBV12-3 or TRBV12-4 to TRBJ2-1; 8 nucleotides match TRBD2. This CDR3 contains 15 residues. V was pared by 2 bases and J by 5 bases, with 5 bases of the junction left unmatched. CDR3 DNA: TGTGCCAGCAGTTTAAGACGGGAGGGGAACAATGAGCAGTTCTTC. Amino acid sequence: CASSLRREGNNEQFF.

The CDR3 spells CASTGTRGTGANVLTF. The CDR3 DNA is TGTGCCAGTACCGGAACTAGGGGAACTGGGGCCAACGTCCTGACTTTC. The V and J genes are TRBV19 and TRBJ2-6; D possibly uses TRBD1 or TRBD2 (5 bases each). Trimming shortened V by 7 bases and J by 2 bases, and 15 bases separated the two germline ends. In germline, CDR1 is LNHDA, CDR2 SQIVND (reference sequence). The CDR3 has 16 residues.

This clonotype has a handful of counts. The chain carries TRBV28 and TRBJ2-1; 7 bases line up with TRBD1. J was trimmed by 0 bases and V by 5 bases; bases with no gene match: 7. The germline V gene has CDR1 MDHEN and CDR2 SYDVKM. The CDR3 consists of 16 residues. CDR3 in amino acids: CASSPYRGLSYNEQFF. CDR3 DNA: TGTGCCAGCAGTCCCTACAGGGGTCTCTCCTACAATGAGCAGTTCTTC.